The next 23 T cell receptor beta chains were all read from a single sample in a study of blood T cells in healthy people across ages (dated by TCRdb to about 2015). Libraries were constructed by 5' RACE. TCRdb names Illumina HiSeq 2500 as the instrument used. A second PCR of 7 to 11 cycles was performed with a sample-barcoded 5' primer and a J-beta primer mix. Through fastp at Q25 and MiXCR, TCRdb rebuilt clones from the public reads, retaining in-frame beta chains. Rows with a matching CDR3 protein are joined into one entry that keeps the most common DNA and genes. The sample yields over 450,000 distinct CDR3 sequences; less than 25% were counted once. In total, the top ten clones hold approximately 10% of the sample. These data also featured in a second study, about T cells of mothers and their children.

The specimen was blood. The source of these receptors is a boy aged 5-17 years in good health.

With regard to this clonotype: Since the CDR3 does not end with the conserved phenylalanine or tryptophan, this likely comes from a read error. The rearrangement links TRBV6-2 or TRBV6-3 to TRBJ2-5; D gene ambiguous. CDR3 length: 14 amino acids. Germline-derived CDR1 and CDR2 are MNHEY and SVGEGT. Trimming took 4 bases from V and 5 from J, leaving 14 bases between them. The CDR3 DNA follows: TGTGCCAGCAGTTCTGAGACCTTTGGGGAGACCCAGTACCTC. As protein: CASSSETFGETQYL.

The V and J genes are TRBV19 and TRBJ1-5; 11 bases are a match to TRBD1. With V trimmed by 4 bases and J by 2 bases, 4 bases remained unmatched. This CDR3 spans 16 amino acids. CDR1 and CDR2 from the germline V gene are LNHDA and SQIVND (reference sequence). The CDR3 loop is CASSKRTGGGNQPQHF. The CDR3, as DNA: TGTGCCAGTAGTAAACGGACAGGGGGCGGCAATCAGCCCCAGCATTTT.

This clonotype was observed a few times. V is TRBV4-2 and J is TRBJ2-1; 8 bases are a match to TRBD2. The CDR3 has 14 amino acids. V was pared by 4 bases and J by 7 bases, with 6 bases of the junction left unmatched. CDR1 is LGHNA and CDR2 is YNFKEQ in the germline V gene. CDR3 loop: CASSLPAGDNEQFF. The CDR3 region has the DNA TGTGCCAGCAGCCTACCAGCGGGGGATAATGAGCAGTTCTTC.

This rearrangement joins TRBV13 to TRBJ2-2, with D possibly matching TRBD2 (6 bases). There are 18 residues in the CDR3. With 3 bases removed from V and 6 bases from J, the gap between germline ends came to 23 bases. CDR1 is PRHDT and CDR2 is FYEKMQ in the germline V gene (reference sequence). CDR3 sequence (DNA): TGTGCCAGCAGCTTCCAGTCGCCGGGAGAAGGGACGGCCGGGGAGCTGTTTTTT. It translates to CASSFQSPGEGTAGELFF.

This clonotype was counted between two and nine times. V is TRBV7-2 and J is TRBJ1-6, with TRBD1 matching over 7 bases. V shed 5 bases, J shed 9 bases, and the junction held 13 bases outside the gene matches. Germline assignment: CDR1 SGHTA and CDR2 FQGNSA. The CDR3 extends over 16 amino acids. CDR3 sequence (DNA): TGTGCCAGCAGCCCGCGGACAGGTTTATCGGGTTCACCCCTCCACTTT. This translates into CASSPRTGLSGSPLHF.

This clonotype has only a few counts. CDR3 sequence: CASRETGSSYNEQFF. The CDR3 DNA is TGTGCCAGCAGAGAAACAGGGAGCTCCTACAATGAGCAGTTCTTC. The chain employs TRBV3-1 and TRBJ2-1; perhaps TRBD1 as D (6 bases). V shed 6 bases and J shed 0 bases, with 12 bases lying between them. The CDR3 spans 15 residues. Per the germline V gene, CDR1 is LGHDT and CDR2 is YNNKEL (reference sequence).

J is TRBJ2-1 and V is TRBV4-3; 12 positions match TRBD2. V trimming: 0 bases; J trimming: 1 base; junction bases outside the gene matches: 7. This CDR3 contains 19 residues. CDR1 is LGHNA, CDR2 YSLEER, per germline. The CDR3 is CASSQDSGLAGLSYNEQFF. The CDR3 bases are TGCGCCAGCAGCCAAGATTCGGGACTAGCGGGCCTTTCCTACAATGAGCAGTTCTTC.

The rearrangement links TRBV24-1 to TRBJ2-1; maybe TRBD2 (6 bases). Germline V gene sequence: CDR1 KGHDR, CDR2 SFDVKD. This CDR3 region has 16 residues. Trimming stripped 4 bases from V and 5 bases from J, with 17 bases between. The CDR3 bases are TGTGCCACCAGTGAGCGCGGGGTAAACTTCGACAATGAGCAGTTCTTC. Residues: CATSERGVNFDNEQFF.

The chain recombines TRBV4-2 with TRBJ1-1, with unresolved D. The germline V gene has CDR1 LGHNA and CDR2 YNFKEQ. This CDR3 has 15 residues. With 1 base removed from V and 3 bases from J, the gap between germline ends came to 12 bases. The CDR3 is CASSQARARDTEAFF. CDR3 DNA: TGTGCCAGCAGCCAAGCCCGGGCCCGGGACACTGAAGCTTTCTTT.

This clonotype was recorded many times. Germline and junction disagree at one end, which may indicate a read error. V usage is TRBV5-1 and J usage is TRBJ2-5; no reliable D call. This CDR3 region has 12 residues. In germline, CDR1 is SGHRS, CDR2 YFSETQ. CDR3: CASSLGQETQYF. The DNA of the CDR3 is TGTGCCAGCAGCTTAGGCCAAGAGACCCAGTACTTC.

CDR3 region: CASSSGTGGQFF. CDR3 DNA sequence: TGTGCCAGCAGTTCCGGGACAGGGGGGCAGTTCTTC. The V and J genes are TRBV6-5 and TRBJ2-5, with TRBD1 matching over 11 bases. The last part of the DNA fits TRBJ2-1 better; the J call may be wrong. Germline V gene sequence: CDR1 MNHEY, CDR2 SVGAGI. The CDR3 totals 12 residues.

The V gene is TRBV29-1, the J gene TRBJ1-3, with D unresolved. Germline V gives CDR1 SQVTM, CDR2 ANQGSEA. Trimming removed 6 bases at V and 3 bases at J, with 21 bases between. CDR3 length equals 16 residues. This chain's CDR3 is CSVFLSEGPDGNTIYF. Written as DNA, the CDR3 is TGCAGCGTCTTCCTCTCGGAAGGACCTGATGGAAACACCATATATTTT.

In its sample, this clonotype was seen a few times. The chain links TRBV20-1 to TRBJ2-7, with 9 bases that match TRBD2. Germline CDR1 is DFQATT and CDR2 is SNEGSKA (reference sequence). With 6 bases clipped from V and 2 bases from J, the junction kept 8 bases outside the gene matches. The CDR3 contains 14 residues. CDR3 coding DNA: TGCAGTGCCCAGAATAGCGGGGGCGCCTACGAGCAGTACTTC. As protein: CSAQNSGGAYEQYF.

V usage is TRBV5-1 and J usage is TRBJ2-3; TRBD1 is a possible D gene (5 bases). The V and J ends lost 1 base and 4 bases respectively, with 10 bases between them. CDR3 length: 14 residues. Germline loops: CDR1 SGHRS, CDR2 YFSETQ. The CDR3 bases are TGCGCCAGCAGCTTGCAGGGAAGTGCAGATACGCAGTATTTT. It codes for CASSLQGSADTQYF.

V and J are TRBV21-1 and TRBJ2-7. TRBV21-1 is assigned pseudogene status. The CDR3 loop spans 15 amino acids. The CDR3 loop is CASSKGGWSSYEQYF. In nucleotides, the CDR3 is TGTGCCAGCAGCAAAGGTGGATGGAGCTCCTACGAGCAGTACTTC.

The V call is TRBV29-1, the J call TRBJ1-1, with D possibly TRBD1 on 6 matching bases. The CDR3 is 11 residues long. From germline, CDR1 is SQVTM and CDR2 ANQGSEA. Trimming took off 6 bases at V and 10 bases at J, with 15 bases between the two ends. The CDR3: CSVSRDTGAFF. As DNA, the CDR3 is TGCAGCGTCTCCAGGGACACCGGAGCTTTCTTT.

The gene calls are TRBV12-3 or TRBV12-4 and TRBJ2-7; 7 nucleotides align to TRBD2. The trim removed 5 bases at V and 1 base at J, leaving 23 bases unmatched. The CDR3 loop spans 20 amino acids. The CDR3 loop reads CASSTRLSGFTSSPSYEQYF. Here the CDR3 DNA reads TGTGCCAGCAGTACCAGACTTAGCGGGTTTACAAGTTCCCCGTCCTACGAGCAGTACTTC.

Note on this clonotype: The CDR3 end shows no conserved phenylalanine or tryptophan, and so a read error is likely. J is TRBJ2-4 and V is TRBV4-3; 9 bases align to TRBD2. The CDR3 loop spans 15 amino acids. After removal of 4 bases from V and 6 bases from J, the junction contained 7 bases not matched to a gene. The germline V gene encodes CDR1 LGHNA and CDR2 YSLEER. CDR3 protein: CASSLLSGSGNIQYL. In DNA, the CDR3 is TGCGCCAGCAGCCTTCTTAGCGGGAGTGGAAACATTCAGTACCTC.

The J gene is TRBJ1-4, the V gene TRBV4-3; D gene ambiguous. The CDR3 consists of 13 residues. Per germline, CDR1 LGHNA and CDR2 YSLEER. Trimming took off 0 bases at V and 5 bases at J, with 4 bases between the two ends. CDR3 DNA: TGCGCCAGCAGCCAAGATATAAATGAAAAACTGTTTTTT. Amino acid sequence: CASSQDINEKLFF.

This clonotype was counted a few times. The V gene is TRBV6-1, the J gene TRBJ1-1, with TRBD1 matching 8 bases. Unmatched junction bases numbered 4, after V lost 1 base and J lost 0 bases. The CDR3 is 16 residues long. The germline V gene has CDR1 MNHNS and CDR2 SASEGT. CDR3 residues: CASSEELTGVNTEAFF. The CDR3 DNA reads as TGTGCCAGCAGTGAAGAGTTGACAGGGGTGAACACTGAAGCTTTCTTT.

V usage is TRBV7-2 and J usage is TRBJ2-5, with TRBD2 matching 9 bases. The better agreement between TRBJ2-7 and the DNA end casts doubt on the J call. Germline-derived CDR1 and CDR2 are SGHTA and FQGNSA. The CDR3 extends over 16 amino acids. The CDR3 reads CASSFYSGRLSYEQYF. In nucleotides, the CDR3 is TGTGCCAGCAGCTTTTACAGCGGGAGGCTCTCCTACGAGCAGTACTTC.

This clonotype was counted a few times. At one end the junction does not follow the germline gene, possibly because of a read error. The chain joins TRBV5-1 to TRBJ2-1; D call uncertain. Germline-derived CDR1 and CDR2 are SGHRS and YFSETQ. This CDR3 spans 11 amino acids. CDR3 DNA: TGCGCCAGCAGCTTGGGTTCTGGGCAGCTCTTC. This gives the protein CASSLGSGQLF. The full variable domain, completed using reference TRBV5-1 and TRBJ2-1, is KAGVTQTPRYLIKTRGQQVTLSCSPISGHRSVSWYQQTPGQGLQFLFEYFSETQRNKGNFPGRFSGRQFSNSRSEMNVSTLELGDSALYLCASSLGSGQLFGPGTRLTVL.

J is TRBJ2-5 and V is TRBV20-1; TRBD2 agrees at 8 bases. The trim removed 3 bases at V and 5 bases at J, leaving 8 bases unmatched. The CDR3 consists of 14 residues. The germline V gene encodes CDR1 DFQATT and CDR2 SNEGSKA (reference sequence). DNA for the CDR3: TGCAGTGCTAGTGTAGCGGGGATGGTGGAGACCCAGTACTTC. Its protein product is CSASVAGMVETQYF.